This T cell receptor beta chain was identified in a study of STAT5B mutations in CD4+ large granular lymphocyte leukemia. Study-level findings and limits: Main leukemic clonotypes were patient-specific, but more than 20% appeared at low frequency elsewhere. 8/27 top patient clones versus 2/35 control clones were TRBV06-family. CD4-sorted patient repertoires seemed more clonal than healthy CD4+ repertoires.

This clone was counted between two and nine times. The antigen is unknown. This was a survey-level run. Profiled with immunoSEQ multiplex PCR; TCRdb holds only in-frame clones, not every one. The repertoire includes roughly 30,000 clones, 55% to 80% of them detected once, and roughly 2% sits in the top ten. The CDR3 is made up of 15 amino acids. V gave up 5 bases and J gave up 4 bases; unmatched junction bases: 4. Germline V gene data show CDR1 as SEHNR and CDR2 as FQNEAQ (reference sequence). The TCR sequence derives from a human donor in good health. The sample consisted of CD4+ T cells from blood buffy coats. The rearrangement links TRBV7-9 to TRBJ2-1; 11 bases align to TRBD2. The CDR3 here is CASSVTSGGYNEQFF. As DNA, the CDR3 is TGTGCCAGCAGCGTTACTAGCGGGGGTTACAATGAGCAGTTCTTC.